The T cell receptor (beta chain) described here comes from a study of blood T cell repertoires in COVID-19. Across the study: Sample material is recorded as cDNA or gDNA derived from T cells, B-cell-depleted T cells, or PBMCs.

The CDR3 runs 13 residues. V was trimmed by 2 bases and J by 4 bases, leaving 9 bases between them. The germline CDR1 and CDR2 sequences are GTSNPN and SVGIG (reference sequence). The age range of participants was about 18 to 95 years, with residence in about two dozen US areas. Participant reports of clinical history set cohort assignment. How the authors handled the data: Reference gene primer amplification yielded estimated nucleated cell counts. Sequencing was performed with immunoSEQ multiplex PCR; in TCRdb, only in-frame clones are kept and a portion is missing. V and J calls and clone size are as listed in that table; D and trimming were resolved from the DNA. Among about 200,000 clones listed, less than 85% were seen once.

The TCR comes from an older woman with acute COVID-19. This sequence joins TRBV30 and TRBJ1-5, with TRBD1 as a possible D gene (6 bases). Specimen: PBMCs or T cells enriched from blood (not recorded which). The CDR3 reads CAWSRTANQPQHF. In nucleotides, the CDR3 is TGTGCCTGGAGTAGGACAGCTAATCAGCCCCAGCATTTT.